Listed below are T cell receptor beta chains from one sample, sequenced in a study of cytomegalovirus exposure and HLA in healthy donors. Data came from immunoSEQ multiplex PCR; TCRdb stores just in-frame clones and leaves some out. The data contain about 130,000 clones, over 75% of them seen just once; the ten biggest clones take up 5.5% to 7.5%. Sequenced material: PBMCs. These receptors all come from a woman between 40 and 55 years old in good health and CMV-seropositive. The CDR3 runs from the conserved cysteine through the conserved F or W. D genes are given only for firm matches. Size tells how often a clone was seen (once, few, many) or the class of an expanded clone, and some rows leave it out.

J gene: TRBJ1-1
V gene: TRBV7-8
D gene: .
clone size: .
CDR3 DNA: TGTGCCAGCAGCTCCGCAGGGGTCCGGACTGAAGCTTTCTTT
CDR3 protein: CASSSAGVRTEAFF

J gene: TRBJ2-7
V gene: TRBV9
D gene: TRBD2
clone size: .
CDR3 DNA: TGTGCCAGCAGCGACGGGACTAGCGGGAGTAACGAGCAGTACTTC
CDR3 protein: CASSDGTSGSNEQYF

J gene: TRBJ1-5
V gene: TRBV28
D gene: .
clone size: few
CDR3 DNA: TGTGCCGGAGCCGGGGGAGGCAGCAATCAGCCCCAGCATTTT
CDR3 protein: CAGAGGGSNQPQHF

J gene: TRBJ2-5
V gene: TRBV28
D gene: .
clone size: .
CDR3 DNA: TGTGCCAGCAGTTTATCTGGGTCAGCGCCCGACCAAGAGACCCAGTACTTC
CDR3 protein: CASSLSGSAPDQETQYF

J gene: TRBJ1-2
V gene: TRBV10-3
D gene: TRBD1
clone size: few
CDR3 DNA: TGTGCCATCACGGCTCCAGGGGGTGCCTATGGCTACACCTTC
CDR3 protein: CAITAPGGAYGYTF

J gene: TRBJ2-5
V gene: TRBV5-8
D gene: TRBD2
clone size: .
CDR3 DNA: TGTGCCAGCAGCTCAGGCCGACTAGCGGGGGCCTATCAAGAGACCCAGTACTTC
CDR3 protein: CASSSGRLAGAYQETQYF

J gene: TRBJ2-1
V gene: TRBV4-2
D gene: TRBD2
clone size: .
CDR3 DNA: TGTGCCAGCCGGACTAGCGGGAGAGGGGAGCAGTTCTTC
CDR3 protein: CASRTSGRGEQFF

J gene: TRBJ2-1
V gene: TRBV6-6
D gene: .
clone size: .
CDR3 DNA: TGTGCCAGCAGCACCCCGGGTCCCCACGGAAATGAGCAGTTCTTC
CDR3 protein: CASSTPGPHGNEQFF

J gene: TRBJ1-3
V gene: TRBV19
D gene: .
clone size: .
CDR3 DNA: TGTGCCAGTAGTATCTTCGCGAGCTCTGGAAACACCATATATTTT
CDR3 protein: CASSIFASSGNTIYF

J gene: TRBJ2-7
V gene: TRBV7-2
D gene: .
clone size: .
CDR3 DNA: TGTGCCAGCAGCTTAATGGGGGGGCCGGGACTTACTTCCTACGAGCAGTACTTC
CDR3 protein: CASSLMGGPGLTSYEQYF

J gene: TRBJ1-6
V gene: TRBV7-9
D gene: .
clone size: .
CDR3 DNA: TGTGCCAGCAGCAGGCAGCGCGAGAGCTCCTATAATTCACCCCTCCACTTT
CDR3 protein: CASSRQRESSYNSPLHF